The table lists the clone carrying this T cell receptor beta chain with a few counts. Its antigen is currently unknown. Constant-segment primers served in 5'RACE that generated TCR alpha and TCR beta cDNA libraries bearing sample barcodes and UMIs. In TCRdb, the 5' RACE reads were re-called with MiXCR into one record per CDR3 protein. Of 150,000 or so distinct CDR3 sequences listed, roughly 12% were seen once; the top ten hold roughly 3.8%. The data originate from a study of T-cell memory formation after mild COVID-19. Study-wide background: Most TCR clusters belonged to a single donor.

Study-wide results and limits: Day 15 to 85 contractors were CD4/CD8 balanced; later expanders leaned CD4+. Detection of some responders pre-infection suggested pre-existing cross-reactive memory T cells participated.

Germline V lookup: CDR1 KGHDR, CDR2 SFDVKD. Trimming removed 0 bases from V and 1 base from J; junction bases left unmatched: 1. This CDR3 region has 15 residues. The gene calls are TRBV24-1 and TRBJ2-5; TRBD2 matches at 7 bases. This sequence was found in a man younger than 35 who had mild COVID-19 (a few samples of this study predate the infection). Cell type and time point are not known. The sequenced sample consisted of PBMCs or a T cell subset sorted from them (not recorded which). In DNA form, the CDR3 reads TGTGCCACCAGTGATTTGGGCGGGGGCCAAGAGACCCAGTACTTC. It codes for CATSDLGGGQETQYF.